The TCR beta chain described here comes from a study of T cell repertoires in aging, cancer and after chemotherapy. In the study overall: Donor ages fell into six groups from 30 or younger up to 70 or older. Patients with glioblastoma brain tumors were sampled before and after temozolomide-based therapy. About 8.1 million TCR reads made up the full dataset. General study results and limits: These repertoire data do not allow conclusions about immunological memory after chemotherapy.

Amplification of TCR beta used genomic DNA extracted from peripheral blood. V lost 2 bases to trimming and J lost 3 bases, with 8 bases between them. The CDR3 contains 14 residues. Germline-derived CDR1 and CDR2 are MNHNS and SASEGT. Multiplex touch-down PCR with TRB-A/B primers amplified rearranged V-D-J TRB sequences. TCRdb used MiXCR to reprocess the multiplex PCR reads, holding one entry per CDR3 protein. Of some 9,000 distinct CDR3 sequences detected, 35% to 50% appear once; the ten largest clones hold 12%. Concerning this clonotype itself: As yet, its antigen is unknown.

The rearrangement joins TRBV6-1 to TRBJ1-5, with a possible D match to TRBD1 (6 bases). Sequencing input: blood. This clonotype was sampled from a human donor with a solid tumor. CDR3 region: CASSEHRDNQPQHF. DNA of the CDR3: TGTGCCAGCAGTGAACACAGGGACAATCAGCCCCAGCATTTT.